These 20 T cell receptor beta chains share one sample of origin, sequenced in a study of blood T cell repertoires in COVID-19. Sequencing was performed with immunoSEQ multiplex PCR; in TCRdb, only in-frame clones are kept and a portion is missing. The sample has about 110,000 clones, 80% to 90% seen once. The source material was peripheral blood. Receptor source: a woman older than 75 with active or convalescent COVID-19.

This chain joins TRBV6-5 and TRBJ2-7, with a tentative D call TRBD2 (7 bases). The CDR3 contains 15 residues. The V gene's germline CDR1 is MNHEY and CDR2 SVGAGI. Trimming pared 4 bases from V and 0 bases from J, leaving 13 bases between. The DNA of the CDR3 is TGTGCCAGCAGTTCTGTTAGGGGGGGCTCCTACGAGCAGTACTTC. This gives the protein CASSSVRGGSYEQYF.

Only one count was recorded for this clone. This rearrangement joins TRBV30 to TRBJ1-5; D gene uncertain. The V end lost 1 base, the J end lost 3 bases, and 7 bases lay between the germline ends. There are 13 residues in the CDR3. Germline loops: CDR1 GTSNPN, CDR2 SVGIG (reference sequence). CDR3 in DNA: TGTGCCTGGAGTGATGAGCTCAATCAGCCCCAGCATTTT. Translating gives CAWSDELNQPQHF.

The rearrangement joins TRBV18 to TRBJ2-2; D gene unclear. There are 14 residues in the CDR3. Trimming removed 0 bases at V and 7 bases at J, with 9 bases between. Per the germline V gene, CDR1 is KGHSH and CDR2 is LQKENI. CDR3 region: CASSPPHNDGELFF. The CDR3 coding sequence is TGTGCCAGCTCACCACCGCACAACGACGGGGAGCTGTTTTTT.

The CDR3, as DNA: TGTGCCAGCAGCTTGGCCAGTGGTCAGCCCCAGCATTTT. This gives the protein CASSLASGQPQHF. The chain uses TRBV5-6 and TRBJ1-5; D is ambiguous. V was trimmed by 0 bases and J by 6 bases, leaving 7 bases between them. Germline V gene sequence: CDR1 SGHDT, CDR2 YYEEEE. The CDR3 spans 13 residues.

This clone has just a few counts. The chain couples TRBV2 to TRBJ1-3; D might be TRBD1 (5 bases). This CDR3 region has 15 residues. V lost 6 bases and J lost 2, with 14 bases in between. The germline gives CDR1 SNHLY, CDR2 FYNNEI. The chain's CDR3 is CASRPPPGTGNTIYF. The CDR3 DNA is TGTGCCAGCAGACCCCCTCCAGGGACTGGAAACACCATATATTTT. The whole variable domain, remainder taken from reference TRBV2 and TRBJ1-3, is EPEVTQTPSHQVTQMGQEVILRCVPISNHLYFYWYRQILGQKVEFLVSFYNNEISEKSEIFDDQFSVERPDGSNFTLKIRSTKLEDSAMYFCASRPPPGTGNTIYFGEGSWLTVV.

The CDR3 reads CAISGNRGPYEQYF. For the CDR3, the DNA is TGTGCCATCAGTGGGAACAGGGGGCCCTACGAGCAGTACTTC. The genes are TRBV10-3 and TRBJ2-7; 9 bases are shared with TRBD1. This CDR3 is 14 amino acids long. Germline loops: CDR1 ENHRY, CDR2 SYGVKD. The ends lost 4 bases at V and 2 bases at J; junction bases unmatched: 3.

This chain joins TRBV18 and TRBJ2-5; 9 nucleotides align to TRBD1. The CDR3 is made up of 13 amino acids. Germline loops: CDR1 KGHSH, CDR2 LQKENI. Trimming removed 4 bases from V and 4 bases from J; junction bases left unmatched: 1. The CDR3 nucleotides read TGTGCCAGCTCACGGGGACAGGGAGAGACCCAGTACTTC. Protein product: CASSRGQGETQYF.

V and J are TRBV4-1 and TRBJ2-3; D is unresolved. Trimming took off 0 bases at V and 4 bases at J, with 5 bases between the two ends. The germline CDR1 and CDR2 sequences are MGHRA and YSYEKL. The CDR3 is 13 residues long. The CDR3 reads CASSQDPADTQYF. In DNA, the CDR3 is TGCGCCAGCAGCCAAGATCCTGCAGATACGCAGTATTTT.

The rearrangement joins TRBV10-2 to TRBJ1-3, with D hard to call. Germline loops: CDR1 WSHSY, CDR2 SAAADI. The CDR3 spans 16 residues. Between the trimmed V and J ends, which lost 2 bases and 0 bases, there was a span of 11 bases. The CDR3 DNA sequence: TGCGCCAGCAGTGAGACCCGATCGAGCTCTGGAAACACCATATATTTT. This translates into CASSETRSSSGNTIYF.

This chain connects TRBV7-8 to TRBJ2-1; 11 positions match TRBD2. Germline CDR1 reads SGHVS; CDR2 reads FQNEAQ. V was clipped by 5 bases and J by 3 bases; unmatched bases: 3. The CDR3 spans 15 residues. The CDR3 loop reads CASSITSGSYNEQFF. CDR3 bases: TGTGCCAGCAGCATCACTAGCGGGAGCTACAATGAGCAGTTCTTC. Drawing the rest from reference TRBV7-8 and TRBJ2-1, the complete variable domain is GAGVSQSPRYKVAKRGQDVALRCDPISGHVSLFWYQQALGQGPEFLTYFQNEAQLDKSGLPSDRFFAERPEGSVSTLKIQRTQQEDSAVYLCASSITSGSYNEQFFGPGTRLTVL.

V and J are TRBV9 and TRBJ1-1; D is ambiguous. Germline assignment: CDR1 SGDLS and CDR2 YYNGEE. V lost 4 bases and J lost 4, with 14 bases in between. The CDR3 contains 14 residues. DNA for the CDR3: TGTGCCAGCAGCCGAGGGCGGTTGGGCACTGAAGCTTTCTTT. Translating gives CASSRGRLGTEAFF.

J is TRBJ2-5 and V is TRBV5-4; 13 bases are a match to TRBD2. The CDR3 runs 16 residues. The V segment lost 4 bases and the J segment 0 bases; nucleotides outside the gene matches: 3. Germline V lookup: CDR1 SGHNT, CDR2 YYREEE (reference sequence). This chain's CDR3 is CASSPGTSGNQETQYF. The CDR3 bases are TGTGCCAGCAGCCCAGGGACTAGCGGGAACCAAGAGACCCAGTACTTC.

The gene calls are TRBV7-8 and TRBJ2-3, with 10 bases that match TRBD2. V shed 5 bases, J shed 6 bases, and the junction held 5 bases outside the gene matches. The CDR3 is 14 amino acids. The germline V gene has CDR1 SGHVS and CDR2 FQNEAQ. The CDR3, as DNA: TGTGCCAGCAGCGAGCGGGAGGGCCCCGATACGCAGTATTTT. Protein product: CASSEREGPDTQYF. Supplemented by reference TRBV7-8 and TRBJ2-3, the full variable domain reads GAGVSQSPRYKVAKRGQDVALRCDPISGHVSLFWYQQALGQGPEFLTYFQNEAQLDKSGLPSDRFFAERPEGSVSTLKIQRTQQEDSAVYLCASSEREGPDTQYFGPGTRLTVL.

The V call is TRBV7-3, the J call TRBJ2-1; 7 bases fit TRBD2. Germline values: CDR1 SGHTA, CDR2 FQGTGA. The CDR3 is made up of 15 amino acids. V shed 4 bases and J 8 bases; nucleotides not matched to a gene: 11. CDR3: CASSSGLGAGDEQFF. As DNA, the CDR3 is TGTGCCAGCAGCTCCGGACTAGGGGCTGGCGATGAGCAGTTCTTC.

V and J are TRBV28 and TRBJ1-5; D ambiguous. Trimming stripped 3 bases from V and 3 bases from J, with 9 bases between. Germline-derived CDR1 and CDR2 are MDHEN and SYDVKM. The CDR3 has 14 amino acids. This chain's CDR3 is CASSFSLFNQPQHF. The CDR3 DNA sequence: TGTGCCAGCAGTTTCTCACTGTTCAATCAGCCCCAGCATTTT. The full variable domain, its missing parts supplied by reference TRBV28 and TRBJ1-5, is DVKVTQSSRYLVKRTGEKVFLECVQDMDHENMFWYRQDPGLGLRLIYFSYDVKMKEKGDIPEGYSVSREKKERFSLILESASTNQTSMYLCASSFSLFNQPQHFGDGTRLSIL.

The chain recombines TRBV7-8 with TRBJ2-5; D possibly corresponds to TRBD2 (5 bases). Germline assignment: CDR1 SGHVS and CDR2 FQNEAQ. This CDR3 contains 15 residues. V gave up 3 bases and J gave up 1 base, with 12 bases separating them. The chain's CDR3 is CASSLAGLAQETQYF. The CDR3 DNA reads as TGTGCCAGCAGCTTGGCTGGACTTGCCCAAGAGACCCAGTACTTC.

The chain is built from TRBV7-6 and TRBJ2-3; D may be TRBD2 (6 bases). Germline CDR1 reads SGHVS; CDR2 reads FNYEAQ. V lost 5 bases and J 1 base, leaving 19 bases between the germline ends. This CDR3 is built from 17 residues. Here the CDR3 reads CASSPRFGGSGTDTQYF. CDR3 sequence (DNA): TGTGCCAGCAGCCCCCGATTTGGAGGGTCAGGCACAGATACGCAGTATTTT.

The chain joins TRBV27 to TRBJ2-2; the match to TRBD1 covers 9 bases. This CDR3 has 13 amino acids. Trimming cost V 7 bases and J 6 bases; bases outside gene matches: 3. Germline CDR1 MNHEY, CDR2 SMNVEV (reference sequence). The CDR3 DNA sequence: TGTGCCAGCACGGACAGGGGCCCCGGGGAGCTGTTTTTT. It is translated as CASTDRGPGELFF.

The chain joins TRBV10-3 to TRBJ2-1; 9 nucleotides match TRBD2. CDR3 length: 15 residues. The germline CDR1 and CDR2 sequences are ENHRY and SYGVKD. The V gene end was trimmed by 5 bases and the J gene end by 0 bases; junction bases not matched to a gene: 2. In DNA, the CDR3 is TGTGCCATCAGTATAGCGGGAGACTCCTACAATGAGCAGTTCTTC. It specifies CAISIAGDSYNEQFF.

The chain uses TRBV7-9 and TRBJ1-2, with a weak D call TRBD1 (6 bases). The CDR3 length is 13 residues. V was clipped by 7 bases and J by 4 bases, with 13 bases between them. The germline CDR1 and CDR2 sequences are SEHNR and FQNEAQ (reference sequence). CDR3 nucleotides: TGTGCCAGCATCCAGGGGTTTGGCTATGGCTACACCTTC. Translated, it gives CASIQGFGYGYTF.